The present TCR beta chain was sequenced within a study of TIL therapy for anti-PD-1-resistant metastatic lung cancer. Study-level background: Tumors had a median PD-L1 proportion score of 4.5% to 7%. Tumors carried a median about 1.5 non-synonymous mutations per megabase. Study-wide results and caveats: The cohort had more treatment-naive, never-smoker and oncogene-addicted patients than typical.

The germline V gene encodes CDR1 MDHEN and CDR2 SYDVKM. CDR3 length equals 16 residues. J gave up 6 bases and V 5 bases, and 11 bases lay outside the gene matches. Time point defined: pre-treatment sample, taken before nivolumab and TIL therapy. Pleural nodules or supraclavicular lymph nodes made up most of the excised metastases sampled. In the case of this clone: Antigen unknown.

The libraries were made with immunoSEQ v3. Method: immunoSEQ multiplex PCR; TCRdb's copy keeps in-frame clones and lacks some. The sample lists 10,000 to 15,000 clones; roughly 60% were seen once. The chain carries TRBV28 and TRBJ2-3; TRBD1 matches at 10 bases. This sequence was found in a person between 25 and 80 years old with non-small cell lung cancer. The sample here was tumor tissue, taken at baseline. As DNA, the CDR3 is TGTGCCAGCAGTCCCCTCTTGGGGACAGGGGTTGATACGCAGTATTTT. Translated: CASSPLLGTGVDTQYF.